This TCR beta chain was retrieved from a study of blood T cell repertoires in COVID-19. Study overall: T cells, B-cell-depleted T cells, or PBMCs provided the cDNA or gDNA that served as material.

This clone was seen only once. This CDR3 spans 14 amino acids. Trimming removed 2 bases from V and 3 bases from J; junction bases left unmatched: 4. In germline, CDR1 is SGDLS, CDR2 YYNGEE. The authors' processing: Nucleated cell counts were estimated from reference gene primer amplification. The repertoire was sequenced with immunoSEQ multiplex PCR; TCRdb's copy has only in-frame clones and lacks some. Clone size and the V and J calls come from that table; the DNA yielded D and trimming. There are 15,000 to 20,000 clones in the sample; just over 85% occur only once, and less than 20% lies in the top ten.

This TCR was sampled from a human donor with active COVID-19. The donor label of this sample is uncertain. The sample consisted of peripheral blood. The V gene is TRBV9, the J gene TRBJ2-5; 7 nucleotides align to TRBD1. The CDR3 loop reads CASSVRQGEETQYF. In DNA, the CDR3 is TGTGCCAGCAGCGTTCGACAGGGAGAAGAGACCCAGTACTTC.